The T cell receptor (beta chain) described here comes from a study of T cells in lung cancer brain metastases. Study-level information: About 90% of the 20 patients had no interval therapy between resections. Median interval between primary and brain metastasis samples was roughly 300 days.

As to this clone: What it binds is unknown.

This CDR3 contains 15 residues. CDR1 MNHNS and CDR2 SASEGT come from the germline V gene. The ends were cut back, 4 bases at V and 0 bases at J, with 12 bases in the middle. Clones were sequenced by immunoSEQ multiplex PCR, and TCRdb holds only the in-frame ones, with some missing. The sample yields approximately 1,200 clones, around nine tenths seen once. Findings of the study overall: Most clones were lesion-specific, with limited overlap between paired lesions (Morisita 0.23).

The chain joins TRBV6-1 to TRBJ1-1; D unclear. The TCR was taken from a man between 65 and 85 years old with non-small cell lung cancer that had spread to the brain. Sequenced sample: tumor tissue from a brain metastasis. CDR3 DNA: TGTGCCAGCAGTGTAATAAACAGCATGAACACTGAAGCTTTCTTT. It translates to CASSVINSMNTEAFF.